This entry is about one T cell receptor (beta chain). The antigen remains undetermined. Germline CDR1 is SGHRS and CDR2 is YFSETQ. The CDR3 totals 15 residues. Trimming shortened V by 1 base and J by 2 bases, and 13 bases separated the two germline ends. These data come from a study of post-analysis software for immune sequencing data. Unique molecular identifiers tagged the TCR beta cDNA libraries. TCRdb reanalysed the PCR reads using MiXCR and keeps one entry per CDR3 protein. The sample consists of roughly 540,000 distinct CDR3 sequences, around 36% of them appearing once. Study conclusions and caveats: A few TRBV segments were significantly more frequent in patients than in controls. TRBV5-6, TRBV5-1 and TRBV20-1 were among these segments.

The chain employs TRBV5-1 and TRBJ2-7; no reliable D call. Sequencing was performed on blood. The clonotype originates from a girl aged 2-17 years with multiple sclerosis. In nucleotides, the CDR3 is TGCGCCAGCAGCTTGAGAGAGGTGGACCCCTACGAGCAGTACTTC. Translating it yields CASSLREVDPYEQYF.